This T cell receptor (beta chain) emerged from a study of blood T cell repertoires in COVID-19. As for the study in general: Sites across the United States, Italy and Spain contributed samples from acute and convalescent COVID-19. T cells, B-cell-depleted T cells, or PBMCs supplied cDNA or gDNA.

Here immunoSEQ multiplex PCR was the method, and the copy in TCRdb shows in-frame clones only, minus some. Of just under 60,000 clones in the sample, roughly 80% were seen once. CDR1 and CDR2 (germline): SNHLY, FYNNEI. The V and J ends lost 5 bases and 5 bases, in that order; junction bases with no gene match: 6. The CDR3 extends over 15 amino acids. The specimen sequenced was peripheral blood. The clonotype comes from a man of 80 years or more with COVID-19, enrolled during active disease. The chain joins TRBV2 to TRBJ2-3, with TRBD1 matching over 11 bases. The CDR3 region is CASSLGTGGIDTQYF. The CDR3 nucleotides read TGTGCCAGCAGTTTAGGGACAGGGGGAATAGATACGCAGTATTTT.